This TCR beta chain derives from a study of blood T cells in healthy people across ages. Study findings and constraints: Lack of knowledge of donor CMV status possibly confounded expanded clonotype changes.

The germline gives CDR1 LNHDA, CDR2 SQIVND (reference sequence). The V segment lost 5 bases and the J segment 7 bases; nucleotides outside the gene matches: 5. The length of the CDR3 is 13 residues. This clonotype was seen a few times. What it binds is unknown. Extracted total RNA amounted to at least 5 micrograms for each sample. A second about 6 to 11 cycle PCR used barcoded and J-beta primers. TCRdb re-analysed the 5' RACE reads in MiXCR, keeping a single row per CDR3 protein. Of 1.5 million to 2 million distinct CDR3 sequences listed, around 50% are singletons. The sample consisted of blood. V and J are TRBV19 and TRBJ2-1; 7 nucleotides agree with TRBD2. The sequence came from a woman between 40 and 55 years old in good health. The CDR3 loop reads CASSPGLQNEQFF. For the CDR3, the DNA is TGTGCCAGTAGTCCGGGACTACAAAATGAGCAGTTCTTC.